A selection of T cell receptor beta chains follows, all from one sample in a study of blood T cell repertoires in COVID-19. Profiling relied on immunoSEQ multiplex PCR, and the TCRdb table lists in-frame clones only, not all of them. Seen here are about 230,000 clones, approximately 84% observed once, and the top ten hold roughly 8%. Sequenced input: peripheral blood. The receptors shown here come from a woman over 75 with acute or convalescent COVID-19. CDR3s include the opening cysteine and the closing phenylalanine or tryptophan. The D gene is left open where the match is weak. Size is omitted from some rows. Given values are once, few, many or a class for expanded clones.

TRBJ2-5 - - TRBV3-1/TRBV3-2 CASSQGQMWDFKKYF TGTGCCAGCAGCCAAGGTCAGATGTGGGACTTCAAGAAGTACTTC
TRBJ1-1 - TRBD1 TRBV6-6 CASSRGLTEAFF TGTGCCAGTAGCAGGGGGCTCACTGAAGCTTTCTTT
TRBJ2-7 - - TRBV15 CATSRVPPRERVLYEQYF TGTGCCACCAGCAGAGTACCCCCCCGGGAGCGAGTCCTCTACGAGCAGTACTTC
TRBJ1-5 once TRBD1 TRBV2 CASSSQGARQPQHF TGTGCCAGCAGTTCACAGGGGGCGAGACAGCCCCAGCATTTT
TRBJ2-1 - - TRBV29-1 CSVEKSQDNEQFF TGCAGCGTCGAAAAATCACAGGACAATGAGCAGTTCTTC
TRBJ2-7 once - TRBV11-2 CASSLAGNGYEQYF TGTGCCAGCAGCTTAGCCGGGAACGGATACGAGCAGTACTTC
TRBJ1-3 - TRBD1 TRBV29-1 CSVGTGVGNTIYF TGCAGCGTTGGGACAGGGGTCGGAAACACCATATATTTT
TRBJ1-1 - TRBD1 TRBV5-1 CASSWTGGGTEAFF TGCGCCAGCAGCTGGACAGGGGGTGGGACTGAAGCTTTCTTT
TRBJ1-2 - - TRBV29-1 CSVASVFSLRGLGNYGYTF TGCAGCGTAGCGAGCGTGTTTTCCCTTAGGGGTCTGGGGAACTATGGCTACACCTTC
TRBJ2-1 - TRBD2 TRBV5-1 CASSLSLAAYNEQFF TGCGCCAGCAGCTTGTCACTAGCGGCTTACAATGAGCAGTTCTTC
TRBJ1-3 - - TRBV15 CATSRDGGRLRELEDTIYF TGTGCCACCAGCAGAGATGGAGGGAGGCTCAGGGAACTAGAAGACACCATATATTTT
TRBJ2-1 - TRBD1 TRBV27 CASSLGSGGSGNEQFF TGTGCCAGCAGTTTAGGATCAGGGGGCAGTGGGAATGAGCAGTTCTTC
TRBJ1-4 few TRBD1 TRBV14 CASSQDLGQGEKLFF TGTGCCAGCAGCCAAGATCTCGGACAGGGTGAAAAACTGTTTTTT
TRBJ1-2 few - TRBV27 CASSRWGGYGYTF TGTGCCAGCAGTCGGTGGGGGGGCTATGGCTACACCTTC
TRBJ1-1 few - TRBV7-9 CASSLREGRETEAFF TGTGCCAGCAGCTTACGGGAGGGAAGAGAGACTGAAGCTTTCTTT
TRBJ1-2 - TRBD1 TRBV7-2 CASSGGTGNYGYTF TGTGCCAGCAGCGGAGGGACAGGAAACTATGGCTACACCTTC
TRBJ2-3 - - TRBV24-1 CATSDNRITDTQYF TGTGCCACCAGTGACAACAGGATCACAGATACGCAGTATTTT
TRBJ1-3 - - TRBV30 CASSTGSRSGNTIYF TGTGCCTCATCAACCGGGTCTCGATCTGGAAACACCATATATTTT
TRBJ1-4 - - TRBV3-1/TRBV3-2 CASSQDLVLGQLNEKLFF TGTGCCAGCAGCCAAGATTTAGTCTTAGGACAGTTAAATGAAAAACTGTTTTTT
TRBJ1-5 - - TRBV4-1 CASSQGVSRFNQPQHF TGCGCCAGCAGCCAAGGAGTAAGCAGGTTCAATCAGCCCCAGCATTTT
TRBJ1-2 - TRBD1 TRBV6-5 CASRLGTGKDGYTF TGTGCCAGCAGACTAGGGACAGGGAAAGATGGCTACACCTTC
TRBJ2-1 - TRBD1 TRBV19 CASSLPDRGGEQFF TGTGCCAGTAGTCTCCCGGACAGGGGAGGTGAGCAGTTCTTC
TRBJ2-7 - TRBD1 TRBV2 CASSTGTGNHEQYF TGTGCCAGCAGCACCGGGACAGGGAACCACGAGCAGTACTTC
TRBJ2-1 - - TRBV9 CASSVEGKAPRNEQFF TGTGCCAGCAGCGTAGAGGGGAAGGCCCCTCGGAATGAGCAGTTCTTC
TRBJ2-7 - - TRBV19 CASSIGASHSSYEQYF TGTGCCAGTAGTATTGGCGCCTCCCACAGCTCCTACGAGCAGTACTTC